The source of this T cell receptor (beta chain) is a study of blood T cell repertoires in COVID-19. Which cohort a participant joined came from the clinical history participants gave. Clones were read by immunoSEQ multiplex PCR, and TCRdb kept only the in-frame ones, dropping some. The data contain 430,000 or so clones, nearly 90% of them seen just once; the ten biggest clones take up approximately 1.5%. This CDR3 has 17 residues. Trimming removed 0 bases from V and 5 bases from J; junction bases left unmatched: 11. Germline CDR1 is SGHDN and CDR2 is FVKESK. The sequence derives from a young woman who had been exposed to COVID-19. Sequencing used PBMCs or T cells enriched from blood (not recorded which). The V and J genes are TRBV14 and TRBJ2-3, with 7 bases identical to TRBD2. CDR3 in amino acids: CASSQESRGSVGDTQYF. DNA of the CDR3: TGTGCCAGCAGCCAAGAATCACGCGGGAGTGTTGGAGATACGCAGTATTTT.